The 18 T cell receptor beta chains in this list originate from one sample, sequenced in a study of T-cell memory formation after mild COVID-19. TCRdb processed the 5' RACE reads anew with MiXCR; each CDR3 protein has one entry. This sample has around 100,000 distinct CDR3 sequences, with about a fifth found just once. Material: PBMCs or a T cell subset sorted from them (not recorded which). The receptors derive from a man in his late teens or twenties who had mild COVID-19 (a few samples of this study predate the infection). Cell type and time point are not known.

This clonotype was counted many times. The rearrangement links TRBV4-1 to TRBJ2-7, with D unresolved. The CDR3 is 14 amino acids. The germline V gene has CDR1 MGHRA and CDR2 YSYEKL. The V and J ends lost 1 base and 3 bases respectively, with 10 bases between them. This CDR3 reads CASSQGPRNYEQYF. As DNA, the CDR3 is TGCGCCAGCAGCCAAGGTCCTAGAAACTACGAGCAGTACTTC.

This clonotype was observed a handful of times. This chain links TRBV20-1 with TRBJ2-1; 9 positions match TRBD2. The trim removed 1 base at V and 3 bases at J, leaving 1 base unmatched. The CDR3 extends over 14 amino acids. Germline V CDR1 and CDR2: DFQATT, SNEGSKA (reference sequence). CDR3 coding DNA: TGCAGTGCTAGAGGAGCGGGGGGCTACAATGAGCAGTTCTTC. Encoded protein: CSARGAGGYNEQFF.

The CDR3 is CASSQDQGGTGLADTQYF. CDR3 nucleotides: TGCGCCAGCAGCCAAGATCAAGGAGGGACAGGTCTCGCAGATACGCAGTATTTT. The chain links TRBV4-3 to TRBJ2-3, with 8 bases aligning to TRBD1. Germline assignment: CDR1 LGHNA and CDR2 YSLEER. V was clipped by 0 bases and J by 4 bases; unmatched bases: 12. The CDR3 loop spans 18 amino acids.

The rearrangement joins TRBV7-2 to TRBJ1-1, with D uncertain. The germline V and J ends were trimmed by 5 bases and 1 base, with 17 bases remaining between them. Germline V gene lookup returns CDR1 SGHTA and CDR2 FQGNSA. The CDR3 is 16 residues long. The CDR3: CASSQGLGGRNTEAFF. The DNA of the CDR3 is TGTGCCAGCAGCCAAGGGCTGGGAGGCAGGAACACTGAAGCTTTCTTT.

This clonotype was counted between two and nine times. The chain is built from TRBV29-1 and TRBJ2-2; D uncertain. V lost 8 bases, J lost 8 bases, and 12 bases lay in between. Germline lookup yields CDR1 SQVTM and CDR2 ANQGSEA. This CDR3 comprises 11 residues. The chain's CDR3 is CSSRVEGELFF. CDR3 DNA sequence: TGCAGCTCTCGGGTTGAGGGGGAGCTGTTTTTT.

This clonotype turned up a few times. V usage is TRBV7-9 and J usage is TRBJ1-2; the match to TRBD1 covers 7 bases. CDR1 and CDR2 (germline): SEHNR, FQNEAQ (reference sequence). V was pared by 3 bases and J by 2 bases, with 9 bases of the junction left unmatched. The CDR3 is made up of 16 amino acids. CDR3 bases: TGTGCCAGCAGCTTTTCGGGACAGAGTTTCAACTATGGCTACACCTTC. Its translation: CASSFSGQSFNYGYTF.

In regard to this clonotype: A much larger clone differs from this one at a single base, so this may be a read error. V and J are TRBV18 and TRBJ2-7; 10 positions agree with TRBD1. Germline V CDR1 and CDR2: KGHSH, LQKENI. The CDR3 contains 16 residues. With 3 bases clipped from V and 3 bases from J, the junction kept 8 bases outside the gene matches. The CDR3 reads CASSPPGTGAIYEQYF. DNA for the CDR3: TGTGCCAGCTCACCCCCTGGGACAGGGGCCATCTACGAGCAGTACTTC.

Only a few counts were recorded for this clonotype. The chain links TRBV10-3 to TRBJ1-3, with TRBD1 matching over 9 bases. The V gene's germline CDR1 is ENHRY and CDR2 SYGVKD. This CDR3 spans 16 amino acids. V was clipped by 2 bases and J by 0 bases; unmatched bases: 2. The CDR3 bases are TGTGCCATCAGTGAGGGACAGGGGCCCTCTGGAAACACCATATATTTT. Translating gives CAISEGQGPSGNTIYF.

In its sample, this clonotype was seen a few times. This rearrangement joins TRBV12-3 or TRBV12-4 to TRBJ2-1, with D perhaps TRBD1 (5 bases). V lost 7 bases, J lost 13 bases, and 17 bases lay in between. CDR3 size: 12 residues. CDR3 nucleotides: TGTGCCAGCACACGAAATGGACAAGTACAGTTCTTC. This encodes CASTRNGQVQFF.

In this sample, this clonotype turned up a few times. V is TRBV7-9 and J is TRBJ2-2, with 9 bases lining up with TRBD1. V gave up 4 bases and J gave up 12 bases; unmatched junction bases: 12. CDR3 length: 15 amino acids. The germline gives CDR1 SEHNR, CDR2 FQNEAQ (reference sequence). DNA of the CDR3: TGTGCCAGCAGCTCGCCTGGACAGGGGCGACTGAAGCTGTTTTTT. Translation: CASSSPGQGRLKLFF.

CDR3 DNA sequence: TGTGCCAGCAGCCAAGTCTTCGTCGGGACATCGGATCAGCCCCAGCATTTT. Encoded protein: CASSQVFVGTSDQPQHF. The genes are TRBV7-9 and TRBJ1-5; possibly TRBD1 for D (6 bases). Trimming cost V 5 bases and J 5 bases, with 22 bases left between them. Germline CDR1 is SEHNR and CDR2 is FQNEAQ (reference sequence). This CDR3 has 17 amino acids.

The chain is built from TRBV28 and TRBJ1-6; D not resolved. The CDR3 length is 16 residues. Per the germline V gene, CDR1 is MDHEN and CDR2 is SYDVKM. Trimming stripped 6 bases from V and 0 bases from J, with 12 bases between. The CDR3 spells CASRPSHGSYNSPLHF. Here the CDR3 DNA reads TGTGCCAGCAGACCGAGCCATGGCTCCTATAATTCACCCCTCCACTTT.

The chain links TRBV7-2 to TRBJ2-5; D may be TRBD1 or TRBD2 (5 bases each). The germline gives CDR1 SGHTA, CDR2 FQGNSA. CDR3 size: 14 residues. V was cut by 2 bases and J by 5 bases, with 12 bases left in between. In nucleotides, the CDR3 is TGTGCCAGCAGCTTACTTACCAGGGAGGAGACCCAGTACTTC. This translates into CASSLLTREETQYF.

This rearrangement joins TRBV7-9 to TRBJ2-5, with TRBD2 identical over 14 bases. The ends lost 2 bases at V and 5 bases at J; junction bases unmatched: 7. CDR1 and CDR2 from the germline V gene are SEHNR and FQNEAQ (reference sequence). The CDR3 runs 17 residues. The CDR3 DNA reads as TGTGCCAGCAGCTTACCGGGACTAGCGGGGGCCTACGAGACCCAGTACTTC. Residues: CASSLPGLAGAYETQYF.

V gene TRBV29-1 combines with J gene TRBJ2-7; tentative D call: TRBD1 (7 bases). V lost 6 bases and J 7 bases, leaving 13 bases between the germline ends. Per germline, CDR1 SQVTM and CDR2 ANQGSEA. The CDR3 runs to 11 residues. DNA for the CDR3: TGCAGCGTGTCAGGGGGAGGAGAGCAGTACTTC. It specifies CSVSGGGEQYF.

The CDR3 region has the DNA TGCGCCAGCAGCTCCCGTGGGGGGACCCCATATCAGCCCCAGCATTTT. As protein: CASSSRGGTPYQPQHF. The chain employs TRBV4-1 and TRBJ1-5; D perhaps matches TRBD1 (5 bases). The CDR3 contains 16 residues. V was pared by 5 bases and J by 5 bases, with 19 bases between. From germline, CDR1 is MGHRA and CDR2 YSYEKL.

V gene TRBV14 combines with J gene TRBJ1-6; D is ambiguous. Trimming removed 4 bases at V and 9 bases at J, with 16 bases between. Looked up from germline, CDR1 is SGHDN and CDR2 is FVKESK. CDR3 length equals 15 residues. The CDR3 DNA follows: TGTGCCAGCAGCCCCCGGGGAGGGCTCGGTTCACCCCTCCACTTT. Residues: CASSPRGGLGSPLHF.

The genes are TRBV9 and TRBJ2-3; 8 bases map to TRBD2. The germline V gene encodes CDR1 SGDLS and CDR2 YYNGEE. J was trimmed by 1 base and V by 7 bases; bases with no gene match: 2. CDR3 length: 13 amino acids. The CDR3 DNA reads as TGTGCCAGCGAAGCGGGGGGCACAGATACGCAGTATTTT. It translates to CASEAGGTDTQYF.